The 9 T cell receptor beta chains below come from one sample, sequenced in a study of T cell repertoires in urothelial bladder cancer. Clones were sequenced by immunoSEQ multiplex PCR, and TCRdb holds only the in-frame ones, with some missing. The data hold roughly 2,000 clones, with approximately 72% observed a single time. Input material: tumor-infiltrating cells from bladder cancer. The receptors originated from a human donor with urothelial carcinoma.

The chain combines TRBV12-5 with TRBJ1-2; D unresolved. V was pared by 0 bases and J by 8 bases, with 10 bases between. CDR1 is LGHNT, CDR2 FRNRAP, per germline. The CDR3 contains 13 residues. The CDR3, as DNA: TGTGCTAGTGGTTTGGTACACCCGGACGGCTACACCTTC. It translates to CASGLVHPDGYTF.

The rearrangement uses TRBV2 and TRBJ2-1; 10 nucleotides match TRBD1. Germline V gene lookup returns CDR1 SNHLY and CDR2 FYNNEI. V was clipped by 6 bases and J by 4 bases; unmatched bases: 12. CDR3 size: 17 residues. The CDR3 spells CASSLGQGDPDYNEQFF. The CDR3 bases are TGTGCCAGCAGCCTCGGACAGGGGGACCCAGATTACAATGAGCAGTTCTTC.

This clone is classed as large. The J gene is TRBJ2-5, the V gene TRBV7-3; 7 bases line up with TRBD1. The CDR3 is 15 residues long. The germline V gene encodes CDR1 SGHTA and CDR2 FQGTGA. Germline trimming cut 3 bases from V and 3 bases from J; bases unmatched to any gene: 7. The CDR3 region has the DNA TGTGCCAGCAGCTTGAACAGGGGTGGCGAAGAGACCCAGTACTTC. This sequence encodes CASSLNRGGEETQYF.

V is TRBV6-5 and J is TRBJ2-5, with a possible D match to TRBD1 (6 bases). This CDR3 contains 15 residues. Per the germline V gene, CDR1 is MNHEY and CDR2 is SVGAGI. V shed 6 bases and J shed 5 bases, with 19 bases lying between them. The CDR3 sequence is CASSPPGVGAETQYF. DNA for the CDR3: TGTGCCAGCAGCCCCCCAGGGGTGGGGGCGGAGACCCAGTACTTC.

The chain joins TRBV13 to TRBJ2-2; D is unclear. Germline CDR1 and CDR2: PRHDT and FYEKMQ (reference sequence). V was pared by 5 bases and J by 2 bases, with 12 bases between. The CDR3 has 15 amino acids. The CDR3: CASSPVPTNTGELFF. The CDR3 nucleotides are TGTGCCAGCAGCCCTGTACCGACCAACACCGGGGAGCTGTTTTTT.

V is TRBV19 and J is TRBJ1-1, with unresolved D. The V gene lost 0 bases and the J gene lost 11 bases, with 16 bases spanning the gap. Germline V gene sequence: CDR1 LNHDA, CDR2 SQIVND (reference sequence). The CDR3 has 14 amino acids. CDR3 in amino acids: CASSIDFFRLAAFF. In nucleotides, the CDR3 is TGTGCCAGTAGTATAGATTTCTTCCGGCTTGCGGCTTTCTTT. The full variable domain, rest sourced from reference TRBV19 and TRBJ1-1, is DGGITQSPKYLFRKEGQNVTLSCEQNLNHDAMYWYRQDPGQGLRLIYYSQIVNDFQKGDIAEGYSVSREKKESFPLTVTSAQKNPTAFYLCASSIDFFRLAAFFGQGTRLTVV.

The chain joins TRBV5-4 to TRBJ1-4; 9 positions agree with TRBD1. This CDR3 comprises 15 residues. Germline assignment: CDR1 SGHNT and CDR2 YYREEE (reference sequence). V was pared by 5 bases and J by 5 bases, with 7 bases of the junction left unmatched. CDR3: CASSGAGTGNEKLFF. The CDR3 nucleotides are TGTGCCAGCAGTGGCGCCGGGACAGGGAATGAAAAACTGTTTTTT.

CDR3 in amino acids: CASSSPGDYGYTF. The CDR3 nucleotides read TGTGCCAGCAGTTCCCCAGGGGATTATGGCTACACCTTC. The chain employs TRBV6-6 and TRBJ1-2, with D possibly TRBD1 on 6 matching bases. The CDR3 length is 13 residues. Looked up from germline, CDR1 is MNHNY and CDR2 is SVGAGI (reference sequence). Trimming left V 4 bases short and J 5 bases short, with 11 bases between.

The gene calls are TRBV5-1 and TRBJ1-2; TRBD1 matches at 8 bases. The V gene end was trimmed by 4 bases and the J gene end by 6 bases; junction bases not matched to a gene: 5. Germline assignment: CDR1 SGHRS and CDR2 YFSETQ. The CDR3 length is 13 residues. The CDR3 DNA reads TGCGCCAGCAGCCCTGACAGGGGCGATGGCTACACCTTC. Encoded protein: CASSPDRGDGYTF.